The source of this T cell receptor beta chain is a study of T-cell reconstitution after alpha-beta-depleted transplantation in children. Preparation of the TCRbeta library involved a method that used unique molecular identifiers. TCRdb reprocessed the PCR reads via MiXCR and lists one record per CDR3 protein. The data contain 490,000 or so distinct CDR3 sequences, about 12% of them singletons. Trimming cost V 6 bases and J 2 bases, with 17 bases left between them. The CDR3 runs 15 residues. The germline CDR1 and CDR2 sequences are SEHNR and FQNEAQ (reference sequence). This clonotype has more than one count but fewer than ten.

The sample in question was PBMCs from the stem cell graft donor, obtained from the stem cell graft. This clonotype was sampled from a human donor who donated a stem cell graft to a child with combined immunodeficiency. The chain combines TRBV7-9 with TRBJ2-7, with D perhaps TRBD2 (6 bases). CDR3 protein: CASRDTGTGAYEQYF. The CDR3 DNA reads as TGTGCCAGCAGGGATACAGGAACGGGGGCCTACGAGCAGTACTTC.